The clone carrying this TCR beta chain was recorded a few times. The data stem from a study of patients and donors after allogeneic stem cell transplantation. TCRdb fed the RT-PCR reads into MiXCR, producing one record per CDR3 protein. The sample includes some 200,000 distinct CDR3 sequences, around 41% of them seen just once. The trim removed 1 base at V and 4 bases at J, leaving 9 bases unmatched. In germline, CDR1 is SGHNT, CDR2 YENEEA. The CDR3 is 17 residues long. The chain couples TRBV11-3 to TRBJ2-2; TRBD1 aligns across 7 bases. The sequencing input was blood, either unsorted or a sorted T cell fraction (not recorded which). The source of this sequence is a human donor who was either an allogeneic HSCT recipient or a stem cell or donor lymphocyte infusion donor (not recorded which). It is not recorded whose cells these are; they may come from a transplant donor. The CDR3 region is CASSLVCRGRFTGELFF. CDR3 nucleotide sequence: TGTGCCAGCAGCTTAGTATGTAGGGGGCGTTTCACCGGGGAGCTGTTTTTT.